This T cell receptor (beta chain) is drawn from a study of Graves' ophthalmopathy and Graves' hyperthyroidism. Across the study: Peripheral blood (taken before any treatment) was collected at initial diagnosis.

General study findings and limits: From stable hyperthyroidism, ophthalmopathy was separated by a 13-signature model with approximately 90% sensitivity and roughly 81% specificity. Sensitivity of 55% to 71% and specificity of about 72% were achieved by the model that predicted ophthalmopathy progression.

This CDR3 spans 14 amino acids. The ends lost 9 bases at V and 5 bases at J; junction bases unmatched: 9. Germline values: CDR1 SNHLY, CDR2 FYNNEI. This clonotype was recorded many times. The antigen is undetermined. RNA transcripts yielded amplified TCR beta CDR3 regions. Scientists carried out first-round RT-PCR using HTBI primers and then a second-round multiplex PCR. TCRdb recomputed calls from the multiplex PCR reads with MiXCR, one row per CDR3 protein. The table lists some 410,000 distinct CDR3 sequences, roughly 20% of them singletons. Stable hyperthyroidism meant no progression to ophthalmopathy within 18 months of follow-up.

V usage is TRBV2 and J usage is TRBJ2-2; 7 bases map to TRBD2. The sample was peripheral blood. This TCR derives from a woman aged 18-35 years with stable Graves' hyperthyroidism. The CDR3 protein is CARGGAGDTGELFF. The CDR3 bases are TGTGCCAGGGGCGGGGCGGGAGATACCGGGGAGCTGTTTTTT. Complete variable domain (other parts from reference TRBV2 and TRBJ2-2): EPEVTQTPSHQVTQMGQEVILRCVPISNHLYFYWYRQILGQKVEFLVSFYNNEISEKSEIFDDQFSVERPDGSNFTLKIRSTKLEDSAMYFCARGGAGDTGELFFGEGSRLTVL.